Listed here are 22 T cell receptor beta chains from one sample, sequenced in a study of blood T cell repertoires in COVID-19. Assay used: immunoSEQ multiplex PCR; TCRdb lists only in-frame clones, some missing. The table has 300,000 to 400,000 clones, about 88% seen once; the top ten hold 1.2%. Material for sequencing was PBMCs or T cells enriched from blood (not recorded which). The source is a woman younger than 30 who had recovered from COVID-19.

The chain employs TRBV7-8 and TRBJ1-5, with D perhaps TRBD1 (5 bases). The germline CDR1 and CDR2 sequences are SGHVS and FQNEAQ. V lost 2 bases and J 3 bases, leaving 11 bases between the germline ends. This CDR3 comprises 15 residues. This CDR3 reads CASSLSGGNNQPQHF. CDR3 nucleotide sequence: TGTGCCAGCAGCTTATCGGGGGGGAACAATCAGCCCCAGCATTTT.

The chain couples TRBV9 to TRBJ1-2; TRBD1 aligns across 7 bases. Germline lookup yields CDR1 SGDLS and CDR2 YYNGEE. Losses at the gene ends were 4 bases for V and 7 bases for J; bases not matched to a gene: 7. This CDR3 region has 13 residues. In DNA, the CDR3 is TGTGCCAGCAGCCCACGACAGGGCCCTGGCTACACCTTC. It encodes CASSPRQGPGYTF.

The rearrangement joins TRBV24-1 to TRBJ1-5, with 8 bases lining up with TRBD1. V was clipped by 4 bases and J by 0 bases; unmatched bases: 13. Germline-derived CDR1 and CDR2 are KGHDR and SFDVKD. The CDR3 runs 19 residues. This CDR3 reads CATSEHAGQVDLSNQPQHF. The CDR3 nucleotides read TGTGCCACCAGTGAGCACGCGGGACAGGTCGATCTTAGCAATCAGCCCCAGCATTTT.

This chain uses TRBV4-3 with TRBJ2-1, with D possibly being TRBD1 (6 bases). CDR3 length equals 13 residues. V dropped 1 base and J dropped 7 bases, with 8 bases sitting between them. CDR1 LGHNA and CDR2 YSLEER come from the germline V gene. The CDR3 region is CASSQVRGNEQFF. The CDR3 DNA reads as TGCGCCAGCAGCCAAGTCAGGGGTAATGAGCAGTTCTTC.

CDR3 DNA sequence: TGCGCCAGCAGCCGGACAGGGGATCAGCCCCAGCATTTT. Protein: CASSRTGDQPQHF. The chain carries TRBV5-1 and TRBJ1-5, with 9 bases lining up with TRBD1. J was trimmed by 5 bases and V by 4 bases; bases with no gene match: 1. The CDR3 contains 13 residues. The V gene's germline CDR1 is SGHRS and CDR2 YFSETQ.

The chain recombines TRBV19 with TRBJ2-1; D possibly corresponds to TRBD2 (5 bases). V lost 3 bases to trimming and J lost 0 bases, with 9 bases between them. The CDR3 extends over 15 amino acids. Germline CDR1 reads LNHDA; CDR2 reads SQIVND (reference sequence). The DNA of the CDR3 is TGTGCCAGTAGTATTACGGGAAACTCCTACAATGAGCAGTTCTTC. Its translation: CASSITGNSYNEQFF.

The chain couples TRBV6-2 or TRBV6-3 to TRBJ1-1; 7 bases match TRBD1. The CDR3 totals 14 residues. Per the germline V gene, CDR1 is MNHEY and CDR2 is SVGEGT. After removal of 6 bases from V and 8 bases from J, the junction contained 12 bases not matched to a gene. Written as DNA, the CDR3 is TGTGCCAGCAGCCCAAAGGGGACAGTGGGAGAAGCTTTCTTT. As protein: CASSPKGTVGEAFF.

This chain uses TRBV9 with TRBJ2-7, with unresolved D. Trimming pared 0 bases from V and 7 bases from J, leaving 11 bases between. The germline CDR1 and CDR2 sequences are SGDLS and YYNGEE. The length of the CDR3 is 13 residues. The CDR3 protein is CASSVGSLEEQYF. Written as DNA, the CDR3 is TGTGCCAGCAGCGTAGGATCCCTTGAGGAGCAGTACTTC.

The CDR3 sequence: CASSQEFRNTEAFF. The CDR3 nucleotides are TGTGCCAGCAGCCAAGAGTTCAGGAACACTGAAGCTTTCTTT. The rearrangement joins TRBV3-1 (or the pseudogene TRBV3-2) to TRBJ1-1; no clear D. This CDR3 spans 14 amino acids. Deletions cut 0 bases from V and 1 base from J, with 6 bases between. Germline V lookup: CDR1 LGHDT, CDR2 YNNKEL (reference sequence).

The chain has TRBV7-9 and TRBJ1-2; D might be TRBD1 (6 bases). Germline V gene lookup returns CDR1 SEHNR and CDR2 FQNEAQ (reference sequence). Trimming took off 5 bases at V and 3 bases at J, with 10 bases between the two ends. The length of the CDR3 is 13 residues. CDR3 region: CASSPRTDYGYTF. The DNA of the CDR3 is TGTGCCAGCAGCCCTCGGACAGACTATGGCTACACCTTC.

V usage is TRBV1 and J usage is TRBJ1-5; the table assigns TRBD1, which was not confirmed against the DNA. TRBV1 corresponds to a pseudogene. The CDR3 spans 14 residues. CDR3 amino acids: CTRDRSNSNQPQHF. The CDR3 bases are TGCACCAGGGACAGGAGCAATAGCAATCAGCCCCAGCATTTT.

V and J are TRBV18 and TRBJ1-3, with TRBD1 as a possible D gene (6 bases). The CDR3 has 16 residues. The germline gives CDR1 KGHSH, CDR2 LQKENI. V lost 4 bases to trimming and J lost 0 bases, with 13 bases between them. This CDR3 reads CASSRGQLSSGNTIYF. The CDR3 region has the DNA TGTGCCAGCTCACGTGGACAGTTGAGCTCTGGAAACACCATATATTTT.

Only one count was recorded for this clone. The V gene is TRBV28, the J gene TRBJ2-1; possible D gene TRBD1, 6 bases. The CDR3 is 13 residues long. With 5 bases removed from V and 8 bases from J, the gap between germline ends came to 13 bases. From germline, CDR1 is MDHEN and CDR2 SYDVKM. CDR3 protein: CASSNRVIDEQFF. The CDR3 coding sequence is TGTGCCAGCAGTAACAGGGTGATCGATGAGCAGTTCTTC.

As to this clone: Mismatch with germline at one junction end may stem from a read error. The chain couples TRBV5-1 to TRBJ1-2; TRBD1 matches 9 bases. The CDR3 has 16 amino acids. Germline CDR1 is SGHRS and CDR2 is YFSETQ. The CDR3 DNA is TGCGCCAACAGCTTGGATGCCGGGACAGGGATCTATGGCTACACCTTC. Translating it yields CANSLDAGTGIYGYTF.

This clone occurred a few times. The chain links TRBV6-2 or TRBV6-3 to TRBJ1-6; 7 nucleotides line up with TRBD1. With 0 bases clipped from V and 10 bases from J, the junction kept 9 bases outside the gene matches. This CDR3 has 16 residues. Germline assignment: CDR1 MNHEY and CDR2 SVGEGT. The CDR3 spells CASSYSGGVKYSPLHF. The CDR3 DNA reads as TGTGCCAGCAGTTACTCAGGGGGCGTGAAGTACTCACCCCTCCACTTT.

The chain is built from TRBV28 and TRBJ1-6; 7 nucleotides agree with TRBD1. J lost 1 base, V lost 11 bases, and 11 bases had no gene match. There are 16 residues in the CDR3. Germline-derived CDR1 and CDR2 are MDHEN and SYDVKM. The CDR3 region is CARHRTGGSYNSPLHF. The CDR3 DNA reads TGTGCCCGCCACCGGACAGGTGGTTCCTATAATTCACCCCTCCACTTT.

The chain employs TRBV2 and TRBJ1-4; TRBD1 is a possible D gene (5 bases). There are 13 residues in the CDR3. V was shortened by 4 bases and J by 10 bases, with 13 bases between the two germline ends. Germline CDR1 reads SNHLY; CDR2 reads FYNNEI. The CDR3 spells CASSAWGGGKLFF. The CDR3 nucleotides read TGTGCCAGCAGTGCCTGGGGCGGGGGAAAACTGTTTTTT. Filled out from reference TRBV2 and TRBJ1-4, the complete variable domain reads EPEVTQTPSHQVTQMGQEVILRCVPISNHLYFYWYRQILGQKVEFLVSFYNNEISEKSEIFDDQFSVERPDGSNFTLKIRSTKLEDSAMYFCASSAWGGGKLFFGSGTQLSVL.

Concerning this clone itself: The same CDR3 is also encoded by other DNA sequences in this sample. The chain is built from TRBV6-5 and TRBJ2-7; no clear D. Between the trimmed V and J ends, which lost 0 bases and 0 bases, there was a span of 6 bases. The germline CDR1 and CDR2 sequences are MNHEY and SVGAGI. The CDR3 loop spans 14 amino acids. The CDR3 here is CASSYSRDSYEQYF. DNA for the CDR3: TGTGCCAGCAGTTACTCGAGAGACTCCTACGAGCAGTACTTC.

This chain uses TRBV18 with TRBJ2-2; 8 bases line up with TRBD1. CDR1 and CDR2 (germline): KGHSH, LQKENI. The CDR3 runs 17 residues. V was pared by 3 bases and J by 5 bases, with 11 bases of the junction left unmatched. CDR3 amino acids: CASSPRGQGGTTGELFF. The CDR3 DNA follows: TGTGCCAGCTCACCCCGTGGACAGGGTGGGACAACCGGGGAGCTGTTTTTT.

The rearrangement joins TRBV4-1 to TRBJ1-3; no firm D call. V was pared by 2 bases and J by 0 bases, with 26 bases between. This CDR3 spans 21 amino acids. The germline gives CDR1 MGHRA, CDR2 YSYEKL. The CDR3 spells CASSQYPPDSPLLSSGNTIYF. CDR3 bases: TGCGCCAGCAGCCAATACCCCCCGGACTCCCCCCTATTAAGCTCTGGAAACACCATATATTTT.

This clone was picked up a small number of times. An end of the junction does not agree with germline; a read error may underlie this. This chain links TRBV4-3 with TRBJ1-2; no reliable D call. CDR3 size: 10 residues. The V gene's germline CDR1 is LGHNA and CDR2 YSLEER. The CDR3 coding sequence is TGCGCCAGCAGCCAAGAAGGCGGCCGCTTC. It codes for CASSQEGGRF.

The gene calls are TRBV7-9 and TRBJ1-1; maybe TRBD1 (5 bases). The CDR3 is 12 residues long. V gave up 1 base and J gave up 7 bases, with 7 bases separating them. Germline loops: CDR1 SEHNR, CDR2 FQNEAQ (reference sequence). CDR3 in amino acids: CASSLVQDEAFF. The CDR3 coding sequence is TGTGCCAGCAGCTTAGTACAGGATGAAGCTTTCTTT.